This T cell receptor (beta chain) was sequenced for a study of cytomegalovirus exposure and HLA in healthy donors. As regards this clone: No antigen is known for it.

Overall study findings and caveats: Among donors in an Asian-associated ancestry cluster, a later analysis reportedly found fewer N-insertions than the approximately 700-donor mean. In a later analysis, V- and J-gene trimming of beta chains associated with a DCLRE1C missense variant, replicated independently. Three chains linked to CMV were shown in vitro to be specific for CMV antigens.

Researchers ran the PCR with 60 Vbeta and 13 Jbeta primers. The protocol was immunoSEQ multiplex PCR, while the TCRdb copy is restricted to in-frame clones and leaves out a portion. Of approximately 180,000 clones in the sample, roughly 86% were seen once. The J segment lost 0 bases and the V segment lost 7 bases, leaving 2 bases of the junction unmatched. The length of the CDR3 is 15 residues. Germline V lookup: CDR1 LNHDA, CDR2 SQIVND (reference sequence). This TCR came from a woman aged 18-29 years in good health and CMV-seronegative. V and J are TRBV19 and TRBJ1-3, with 11 nucleotides matching TRBD1. The sample taken for sequencing was PBMCs. CDR3 bases: TGTGCCAGTACAGGGACAGGGGGCTCTGGAAACACCATATATTTT. Translating gives CASTGTGGSGNTIYF.